This T cell receptor (beta chain) was found in a study of blood T cell repertoires in COVID-19. Across the whole study: The study drew acute and convalescent COVID-19 samples from the United States, Italy and Spain.

CDR3 length: 15 amino acids. In germline, CDR1 is LNHNV, CDR2 YYDKDF (reference sequence). V gave up 4 bases and J gave up 7 bases; unmatched junction bases: 6. The data were produced by immunoSEQ multiplex PCR, yet TCRdb's version contains in-frame clones alone and is incomplete. The sample has roughly 400,000 clones; approximately 90% are singletons. Across under 25 US areas, participants ranged in age from about 18 to 90 years. Sequenced sample: PBMCs or T cells enriched from blood (not recorded which). The V call is TRBV15, the J call TRBJ1-6; 8 positions agree with TRBD1. This clonotype originated in a man aged 25-45 years who had recovered from COVID-19. DNA of the CDR3: TGTGCCACCAGCATCCGGGACAGGCAAAATTCACCCCTCCACTTT. It translates to CATSIRDRQNSPLHF. Full variable domain (missing parts from reference TRBV15 and TRBJ1-6): DAMVIQNPRYQVTQFGKPVTLSCSQTLNHNVMYWYQQKSSQAPKLLFHYYDKDFNNEADTPDNFQSRRPNTSFCFLDIRSPGLGDTAMYLCATSIRDRQNSPLHFGNGTRLTVT.